Included here is one TCR beta chain sequence, with context. Per the germline V gene, CDR1 is LNHDA and CDR2 is SQIVND (reference sequence). With 3 bases removed from V and 0 bases from J, the gap between germline ends came to 19 bases. The CDR3 sequence is 18 residues long. The data are from a study of regulatory T cells in long-lasting Graves disease. Arm-PCR of CDR3 regions and iRepertoire HTBI primers were the basis on which TCR beta libraries were built. Authors' methods: Sample data revealed under 75 TRBV and some 13 TRBJ segments. TCRdb ran MiXCR on the multiplex PCR reads and lists one entry per CDR3 protein. The V and J calls follow TCRdb's processing rather than the paper's. Among approximately 540,000 distinct CDR3 sequences listed, around 12% were seen once. Time point denoted: newly diagnosed GD, antithyroid drugs for less than 3 months. From PBMCs, RNA was extracted and then used to make the TCR library.

Another study also made use of these data, one on T cells in Graves' hyperthyroidism and ophthalmopathy.

Specimen: peripheral blood mononuclear cells (PBMCs), collected at new diagnosis, from a patient treated with antithyroid drugs. This clonotype was obtained from a woman in her thirties with Graves disease. The rearrangement links TRBV19 to TRBJ2-3; no firm D call. CDR3 region: CASSMKLWQEISTDTQYF. The CDR3 nucleotides are TGTGCCAGTAGTATGAAGCTATGGCAGGAGATTAGCACAGATACGCAGTATTTT.